This T cell receptor (beta chain) was profiled in a study of blood T cell repertoires in COVID-19. Study in general: COVID-19 samples, acute and convalescent, were from the United States, Italy and Spain. The cDNA or gDNA used as material had been derived from T cells, B-cell-depleted T cells, or PBMCs.

In the study's own analysis: Estimation of nucleated cell counts was performed using reference gene primer amplification. Clones were sequenced by immunoSEQ multiplex PCR, and TCRdb holds only the in-frame ones, with some missing. From that table come the V and J calls and clone size; the DNA was used to work out D and trimming. The sample yields some 380,000 clones, over 75% seen once. CDR3 length: 15 amino acids. The V and J ends lost 6 bases and 3 bases, in that order; junction bases with no gene match: 9. Germline lookup yields CDR1 ENHRY and CDR2 SYGVKD. Symptom resolution, clearance, or two negative PCRs marked donors in Cohort 3 as recovered.

The TCR sequence derives from a man aged 25 to 45 who had recovered from COVID-19. The chain combines TRBV10-3 with TRBJ1-1; 8 nucleotides match TRBD1. Material for sequencing was PBMCs or T cells enriched from blood (not recorded which). DNA for the CDR3: TGTGCCATCAGCACAAAACAGGGGGGTGACACTGAAGCTTTCTTT. It specifies CAISTKQGGDTEAFF.